This TCR beta chain was found in a study of T cells in Graves' hyperthyroidism and ophthalmopathy. Findings and limits, study-wide: In the blood, most expanded thyroid clonotypes above 0.001 appeared as well. Model-based prediction identified ophthalmopathy a median roughly 5.9 months prior to its onset.

The length of the CDR3 is 14 residues. Germline values: CDR1 SGHRS, CDR2 YFSETQ. With 3 bases removed from V and 5 bases from J, the gap between germline ends came to 14 bases. Patients aged 18 to 65 had newly diagnosed hyperthyroidism lasting under 2 months. Investigators excluded patients with uncontrolled infection, other autoimmune disease, pregnancy or lactation. As regards this clonotype: What it binds is not known.

RNA transcripts served as the template for amplifying TCR beta CDR3 regions. In the first-round RT-PCR of the TCR CDR3, the HTBI primer set was used. TCRdb itself ran the multiplex PCR reads through MiXCR, one entry per CDR3 protein. The sample carries a few hundred thousand distinct CDR3 sequences, around 45% recorded once. The receptor was derived from a woman aged 18-29 years with Graves' hyperthyroidism. The V and J genes are TRBV5-1 and TRBJ1-1; weak D call: TRBD1 (6 bases). Input material: peripheral blood or thyroid tissue (not recorded which). The CDR3 DNA reads as TGCGCCAGCAGCTGGGAAACAGGGAGAACTGAAGCTTTCTTT. Translation: CASSWETGRTEAFF. Together with reference TRBV5-1 and TRBJ1-1, the CDR3 gives the full variable domain: KAGVTQTPRYLIKTRGQQVTLSCSPISGHRSVSWYQQTPGQGLQFLFEYFSETQRNKGNFPGRFSGRQFSNSRSEMNVSTLELGDSALYLCASSWETGRTEAFFGQGTRLTVV.